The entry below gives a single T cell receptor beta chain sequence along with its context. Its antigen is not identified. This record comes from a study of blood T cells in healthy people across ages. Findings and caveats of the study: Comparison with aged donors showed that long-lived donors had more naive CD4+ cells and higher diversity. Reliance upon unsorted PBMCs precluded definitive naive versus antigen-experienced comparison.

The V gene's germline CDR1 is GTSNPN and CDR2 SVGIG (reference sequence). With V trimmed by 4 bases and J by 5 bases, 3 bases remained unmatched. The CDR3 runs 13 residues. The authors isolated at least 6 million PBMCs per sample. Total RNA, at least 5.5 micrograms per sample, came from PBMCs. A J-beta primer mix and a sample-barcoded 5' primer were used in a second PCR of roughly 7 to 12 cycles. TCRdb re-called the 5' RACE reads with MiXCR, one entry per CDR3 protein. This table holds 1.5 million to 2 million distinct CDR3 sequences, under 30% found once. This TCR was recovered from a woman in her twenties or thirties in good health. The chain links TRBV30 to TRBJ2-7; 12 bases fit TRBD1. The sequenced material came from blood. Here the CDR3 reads CAWMGQGAHEQYF. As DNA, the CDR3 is TGTGCCTGGATGGGACAGGGGGCTCACGAGCAGTACTTC.